This T cell receptor beta chain was found in a study of T-cell reconstitution after alpha-beta-depleted transplantation in children. Study-level results: Newly produced T cells mostly provided counts and TCRbeta diversity after one year, as hyperexpanded clones declined. In some patients, recipient T cells and intrathymic progenitors surviving conditioning explained high day-60 diversity. Two months or so post-transplant, alpha-beta T cells reportedly derived from several hundred expanded graft clones.

In germline, CDR1 is SGHVS, CDR2 FQNEAQ. The CDR3 is made up of 18 amino acids. Germline trimming cut 5 bases from V and 3 bases from J; bases unmatched to any gene: 14. Unique molecular identifiers were incorporated during preparation of the TCRbeta library. TCRdb reprocessed the PCR reads via MiXCR and lists one record per CDR3 protein. The data show 450,000 to 550,000 distinct CDR3 sequences, over 9.5% seen once. The sample holds a few counts of this clonotype. Its target is unknown. The chain links TRBV7-8 to TRBJ2-7; TRBD1 agrees at 12 bases. This receptor was obtained from a female patient aged 2-9 years who had a stem cell transplant for aplastic anemia, so the T cells may come from the graft donor. Specimen: PBMCs, mostly from graft donor cells, collected 180 days after TCRalphabeta/CD19-depleted stem cell transplant. The CDR3 bases are TGTGCCAGCAGCCGGACACCGGGACAGGGGGCGAATCTCTACGAGCAGTACGTC. Protein product: CASSRTPGQGANLYEQYV.